This TCR beta chain was sequenced in a study of blood T cell repertoires in COVID-19. Generated by immunoSEQ multiplex PCR, the TCRdb table keeps only in-frame clones and is missing some. The table has approximately 80,000 clones, almost 85% seen once. CDR1 is SGHRS, CDR2 YFSETQ, per germline. The V end lost 5 bases, the J end lost 0 bases, and 15 bases lay between the germline ends. The CDR3 extends over 15 amino acids. This clonotype originated in a man in his 60s with acute or convalescent COVID-19. The sequenced sample was peripheral blood. V is TRBV5-1 and J is TRBJ2-7, with D possibly matching TRBD2 (6 bases). CDR3 amino acids: CASRRDQQSSYEQYF. The CDR3 DNA follows: TGCGCCAGCAGGCGGGACCAGCAGAGCTCCTACGAGCAGTACTTC.